This record looks at one T cell receptor (beta chain) sequence and its context. Its matching antigen is unknown. This specimen belongs to a study of cytomegalovirus exposure and HLA in healthy donors. Whole-study results and caveats: In a later analysis, 16,951 TCR beta sequences were associated with HLA alleles at 0.05 false discovery rate. Earlier analysis yielded a pattern in which most TCR beta V segments were productive about 90% or about 30% of the time.

This PCR relied on a set of 60 Vbeta primers and 13 Jbeta primers. Only in-frame clones appear in the TCRdb table, and some are missing; sequencing was by immunoSEQ multiplex PCR. In the table there are approximately 150,000 clones, over 65% of which are singletons. This CDR3 spans 17 amino acids. V trimming: 0 bases; J trimming: 4 bases; junction bases outside the gene matches: 11. Looked up from germline, CDR1 is MGHRA and CDR2 is YSYEKL. The chain joins TRBV4-1 to TRBJ2-7; 8 nucleotides align to TRBD2. This TCR was recovered from a woman in her 30s in good health and CMV-seropositive. Sequenced sample: PBMCs. The CDR3 loop is CASSQDSEREGLYEQYF. CDR3 DNA sequence: TGCGCCAGCAGCCAAGATTCGGAACGGGAGGGCCTATACGAGCAGTACTTC.